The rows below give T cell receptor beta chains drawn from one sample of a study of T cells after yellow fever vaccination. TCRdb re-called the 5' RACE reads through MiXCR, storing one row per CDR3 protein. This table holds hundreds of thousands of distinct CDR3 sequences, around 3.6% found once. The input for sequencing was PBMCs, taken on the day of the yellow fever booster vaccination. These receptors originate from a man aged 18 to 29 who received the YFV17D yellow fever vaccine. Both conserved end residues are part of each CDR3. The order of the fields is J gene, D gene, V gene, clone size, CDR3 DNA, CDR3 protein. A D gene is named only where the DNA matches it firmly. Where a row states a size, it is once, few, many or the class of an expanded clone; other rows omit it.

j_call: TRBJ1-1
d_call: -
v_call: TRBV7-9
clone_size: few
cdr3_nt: TGTGCCAGCAGCCCAATCCCAAGCACTGAAGCTTTCTTT
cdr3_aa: CASSPIPSTEAFF

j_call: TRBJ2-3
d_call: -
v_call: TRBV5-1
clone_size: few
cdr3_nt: TGCGCCAGCAGCTTGATGGGTTCCCGCACAGATACGCAGTATTTT
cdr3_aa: CASSLMGSRTDTQYF

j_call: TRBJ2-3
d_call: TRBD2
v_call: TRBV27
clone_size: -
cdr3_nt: TGTGCCAGCAGTTCATGGGGCGGGGGGATCACAGATACGCAGTATTTT
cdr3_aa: CASSSWGGGITDTQYF

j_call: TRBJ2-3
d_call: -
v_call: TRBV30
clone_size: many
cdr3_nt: TGTGCCTGGTTCCCCCGGGATCTACTAGGGCCAGATACGCAGTATTTT
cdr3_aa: CAWFPRDLLGPDTQYF

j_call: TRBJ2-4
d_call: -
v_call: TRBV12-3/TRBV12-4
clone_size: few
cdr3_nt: TGTGCCAGCAGTTATACAGGGTCCGCCAAAAACATTCAGTACTTC
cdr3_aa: CASSYTGSAKNIQYF

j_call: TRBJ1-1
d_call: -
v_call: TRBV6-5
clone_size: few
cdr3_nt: TGTGCCAGCAGTTACGGAGCCCTGGGGGACACTGAAGCTTTCTTT
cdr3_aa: CASSYGALGDTEAFF

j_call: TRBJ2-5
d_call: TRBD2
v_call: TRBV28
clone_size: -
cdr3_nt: TGTGCCAGCAGTTTTAAGGGTTGGGGACTAGCGGGGCAAGTGACCCAGTACTTC
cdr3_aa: CASSFKGWGLAGQVTQYF

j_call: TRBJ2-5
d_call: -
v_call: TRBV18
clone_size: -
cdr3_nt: TGTGCCAGCTCACCACCTAGACCTGAGACCCAGTACTTC
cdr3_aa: CASSPPRPETQYF

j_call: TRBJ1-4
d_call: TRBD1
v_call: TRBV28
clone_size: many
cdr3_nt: TGTGCCAGCAGCCGCGGACAGGGGGCCGGTGAAAAACTGTTTTTT
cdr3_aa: CASSRGQGAGEKLFF

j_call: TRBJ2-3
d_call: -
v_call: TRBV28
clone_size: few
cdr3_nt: TGTGCCAGCAGTTTTCGATCTGGGGCGAAAGATACGCAGTATTTT
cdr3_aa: CASSFRSGAKDTQYF

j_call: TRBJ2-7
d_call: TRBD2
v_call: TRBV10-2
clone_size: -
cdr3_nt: TGCGCCAGCAGCCCCCGGGGGGTCTACGAGCAGTACTTC
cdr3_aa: CASSPRGVYEQYF

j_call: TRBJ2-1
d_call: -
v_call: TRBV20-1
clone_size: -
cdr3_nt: TGCAGTGCTAGGCAGAGGGGGTTCTACCACTCCTACAATGAGCAGTTCTTC
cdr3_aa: CSARQRGFYHSYNEQFF